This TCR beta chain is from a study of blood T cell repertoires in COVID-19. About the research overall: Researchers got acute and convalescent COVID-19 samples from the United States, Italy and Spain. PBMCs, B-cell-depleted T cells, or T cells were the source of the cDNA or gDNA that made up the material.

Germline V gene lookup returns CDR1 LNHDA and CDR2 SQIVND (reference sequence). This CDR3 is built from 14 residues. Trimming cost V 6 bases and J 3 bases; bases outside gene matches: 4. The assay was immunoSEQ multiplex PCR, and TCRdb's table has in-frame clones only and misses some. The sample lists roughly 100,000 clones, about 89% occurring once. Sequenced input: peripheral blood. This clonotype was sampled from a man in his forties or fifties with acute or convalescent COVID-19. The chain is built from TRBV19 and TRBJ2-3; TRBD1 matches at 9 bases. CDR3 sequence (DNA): TGTGCCAGTAGAGTACAGGGGGCGACAGATACGCAGTATTTT. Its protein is CASRVQGATDTQYF.